This T cell receptor (beta chain) was captured by sequencing in a study of T cells after yellow fever vaccination. General study findings and limits: The secondary response peaked faster, at day 5 versus 15, but was weaker.

TCRdb reprocessed the 5' RACE reads with MiXCR, giving one entry per CDR3 protein. The sample includes about 320,000 distinct CDR3 sequences, 3.5% to 4.5% of them seen just once. This clonotype was observed a handful of times. No antigen is known for it. This CDR3 is 14 amino acids long. Trimming stripped 2 bases from V and 7 bases from J, with 15 bases between. The germline V gene has CDR1 LGHNA and CDR2 YNFKEQ. The rearrangement uses TRBV4-2 and TRBJ2-7; D tentatively reads TRBD1 or TRBD2 (5 bases each). The receptor's source is a man between 18 and 35 years old who received the YFV17D yellow fever vaccine. The material was PBMCs, obtained 15 days after the yellow fever booster vaccination. CDR3 sequence reads: CASSQFYGDEEQYF. The CDR3 DNA sequence: TGTGCCAGCAGCCAATTCTACGGGGACGAGGAGCAGTACTTC.